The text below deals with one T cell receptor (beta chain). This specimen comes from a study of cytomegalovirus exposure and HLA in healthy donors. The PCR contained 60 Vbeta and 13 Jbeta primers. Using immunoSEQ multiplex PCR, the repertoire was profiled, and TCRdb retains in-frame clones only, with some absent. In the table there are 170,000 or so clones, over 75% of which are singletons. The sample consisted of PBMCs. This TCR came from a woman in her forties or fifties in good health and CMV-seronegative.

CDR3 region: CASSVETSGRPEQYF. For the CDR3, the DNA is TGTGCCAGCAGCGTGGAGACTAGCGGGAGGCCCGAGCAGTACTTC. The chain links TRBV11-3 to TRBJ2-7; TRBD2 matches 13 bases. The CDR3 loop spans 15 amino acids. J lost 6 bases, V lost 5 bases, and 7 bases had no gene match. Germline V gene sequence: CDR1 SGHNT, CDR2 YENEEA.